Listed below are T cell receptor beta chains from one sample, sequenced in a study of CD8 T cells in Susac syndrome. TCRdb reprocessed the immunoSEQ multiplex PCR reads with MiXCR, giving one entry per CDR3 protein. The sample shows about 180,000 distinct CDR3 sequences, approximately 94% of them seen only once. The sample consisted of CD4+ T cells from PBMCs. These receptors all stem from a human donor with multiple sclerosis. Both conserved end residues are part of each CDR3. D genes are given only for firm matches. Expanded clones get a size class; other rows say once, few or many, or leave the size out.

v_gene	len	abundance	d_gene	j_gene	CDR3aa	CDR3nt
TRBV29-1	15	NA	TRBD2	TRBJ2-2	CSGQPAGGGTGELFF	TGCAGCGGCCAACCAGCGGGGGGTGGCACCGGGGAGCTGTTTTTT
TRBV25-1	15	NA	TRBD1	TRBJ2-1	CASSMTGGARNEQFF	TGTGCCAGCAGTATGACAGGGGGCGCCAGGAATGAGCAGTTCTTC
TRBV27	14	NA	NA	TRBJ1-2	CASKTGTTNYGYTF	TGTGCCAGCAAAACAGGGACCACTAACTATGGCTACACCTTC
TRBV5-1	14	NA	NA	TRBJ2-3	CASSFNLDLYTQYF	TGCGCCAGCAGCTTTAACCTCGACTTGTATACGCAGTATTTT
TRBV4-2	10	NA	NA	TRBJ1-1	CASSPNEAFF	TGTGCCAGCAGTCCTAATGAAGCTTTCTTT
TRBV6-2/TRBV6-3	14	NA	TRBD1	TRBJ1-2	CASRRPGQNYGYTF	TGTGCCAGCAGGCGGCCGGGACAGAACTATGGCTACACCTTC
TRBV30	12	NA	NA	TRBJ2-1	CAWSIQTWEQFF	TGTGCCTGGAGTATCCAAACGTGGGAGCAGTTCTTC
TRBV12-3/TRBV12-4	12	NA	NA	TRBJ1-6	CASSSTNSPLHF	TGTGCCAGCAGTTCGACCAATTCACCCCTCCACTTT
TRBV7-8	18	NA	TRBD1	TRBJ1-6	CASSLREIQGRYNSPLHF	TGTGCCAGCAGCTTAAGGGAAATACAGGGGAGATATAATTCACCCCTCCACTTT
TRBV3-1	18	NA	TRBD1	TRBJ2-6	CASSQDGVRGLGANVLTF	TGTGCCAGCAGCCAAGATGGGGTTAGGGGGCTCGGGGCCAACGTCCTGACTTTC
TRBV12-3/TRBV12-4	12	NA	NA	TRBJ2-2	CASTLSPGELFF	TGTGCCAGCACTCTCTCCCCAGGGGAGCTGTTTTTT
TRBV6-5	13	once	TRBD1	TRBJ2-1	CASRTPGGNEQFF	TGTGCCAGCAGAACACCAGGGGGCAATGAGCAGTTCTTC
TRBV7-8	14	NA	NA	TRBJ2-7	CASSFPGPSNEQYF	TGTGCCAGCAGCTTCCCCGGGCCCTCTAATGAGCAGTACTTC
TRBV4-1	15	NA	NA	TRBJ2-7	CASSLQGWGSYEQYF	TGCGCCAGCAGCCTCCAAGGCTGGGGCTCCTACGAGCAGTACTTC
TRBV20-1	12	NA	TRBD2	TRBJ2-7	CSAREAGAEQYF	TGCAGTGCTAGAGAAGCGGGGGCCGAGCAGTACTTC
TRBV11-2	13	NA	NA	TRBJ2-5	CASSYQGVETQYF	TGTGCCAGCAGCTATCAGGGAGTGGAGACCCAGTACTTC
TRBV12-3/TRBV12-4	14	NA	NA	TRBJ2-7	CASSGPADRYEQYF	TGTGCCAGCAGCGGCCCGGCGGATAGGTACGAGCAGTACTTC
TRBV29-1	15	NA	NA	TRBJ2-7	CSVVFLRSGTYEQYF	TGCAGCGTTGTGTTCCTTCGATCCGGGACCTACGAGCAGTACTTC
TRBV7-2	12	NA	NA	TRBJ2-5	CASTRFGETQYF	TGTGCCAGCACCCGGTTCGGAGAGACCCAGTACTTC
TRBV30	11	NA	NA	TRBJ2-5	CASRQKETQYF	TGTGCCTCAAGACAGAAGGAGACCCAGTACTTC
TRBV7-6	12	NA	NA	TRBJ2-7	CASSRGSGEQYF	TGTGCCAGCAGCCGTGGGTCGGGCGAGCAGTACTTC
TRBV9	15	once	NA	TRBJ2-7	CASSPESSPTYEQYF	TGTGCCAGCAGCCCGGAGTCTAGCCCGACCTACGAGCAGTACTTC
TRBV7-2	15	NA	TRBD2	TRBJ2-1	CASSSSGEYYNEQFF	TGTGCCAGCAGTTCTAGCGGGGAGTACTACAATGAGCAGTTCTTC
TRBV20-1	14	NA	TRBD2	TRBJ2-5	CSARGGGAVETQYF	TGCAGTGCTAGAGGCGGGGGGGCCGTAGAGACCCAGTACTTC
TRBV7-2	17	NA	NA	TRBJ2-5	CASSGSGTPLWEATQYF	TGTGCCAGCAGCGGATCCGGGACTCCCCTGTGGGAAGCGACCCAGTACTTC
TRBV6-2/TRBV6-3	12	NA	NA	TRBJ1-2	CASSYRSYGYTF	TGTGCCAGCAGTTACCGATCTTATGGCTACACCTTC
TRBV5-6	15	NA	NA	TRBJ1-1	CASSSYGGRRTEAFF	TGTGCCAGCAGCTCATACGGGGGGCGCCGGACTGAAGCTTTCTTT
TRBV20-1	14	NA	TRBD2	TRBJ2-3	CSAPSGGAEDTQYF	TGCAGTGCGCCCAGCGGGGGGGCGGAAGATACGCAGTATTTT
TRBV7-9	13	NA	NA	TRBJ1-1	CASSRTANTEAFF	TGTGCCAGCAGTCGGACAGCGAACACTGAAGCTTTCTTT
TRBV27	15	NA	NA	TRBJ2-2	CASSFLGLNTGELFF	TGTGCCAGCAGTTTCCTGGGCCTGAACACCGGGGAGCTGTTTTTT
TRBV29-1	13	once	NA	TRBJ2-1	CSAKKLEPGEQFF	TGCAGCGCCAAAAAGTTGGAGCCAGGGGAGCAGTTCTTC
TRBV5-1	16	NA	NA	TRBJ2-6	CASSLTVLSGANVLTF	TGCGCCAGCAGCTTGACAGTCCTCTCTGGGGCCAACGTCCTGACTTTC
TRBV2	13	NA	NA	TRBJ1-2	CASSQRAEGGYTF	TGTGCCAGCTCACAAAGGGCTGAGGGTGGCTACACCTTC
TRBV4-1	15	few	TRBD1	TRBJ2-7	CASSPGTGFTYEQYF	TGCGCCAGCAGCCCTGGGACAGGATTTACCTACGAGCAGTACTTC
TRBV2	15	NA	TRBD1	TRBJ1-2	CASRVQGPANYGYTF	TGTGCCAGCAGGGTACAGGGGCCAGCTAACTATGGCTACACCTTC
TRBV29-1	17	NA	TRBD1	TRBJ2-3	CSVVALGGQGLTDTQYF	TGCAGCGTTGTTGCTCTGGGAGGACAGGGGTTAACAGATACGCAGTATTTT
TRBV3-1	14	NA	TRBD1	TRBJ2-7	CASSRQGTSYEQYF	TGTGCCAGCAGCCGACAGGGGACCTCCTACGAGCAGTACTTC
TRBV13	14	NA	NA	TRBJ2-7	CASSVTGISYEQYF	TGTGCCAGCAGCGTCACAGGGATATCCTACGAGCAGTACTTC
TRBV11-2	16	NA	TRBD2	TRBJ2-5	CASSFFSSGERETQYF	TGTGCCAGCAGCTTCTTTTCTAGCGGGGAACGGGAGACCCAGTACTTC
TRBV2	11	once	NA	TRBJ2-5	CASSALETQYF	TGTGCCAGCAGTGCACTAGAGACCCAGTACTTC
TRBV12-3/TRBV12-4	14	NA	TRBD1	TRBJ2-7	CASSFRGQGYEQYF	TGTGCCAGCAGTTTTAGGGGACAGGGGTACGAGCAGTACTTC
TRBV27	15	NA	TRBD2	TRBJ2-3	CASSPSGGGTDTQYF	TGTGCCAGCAGCCCTAGCGGGGGGGGCACAGATACGCAGTATTTT
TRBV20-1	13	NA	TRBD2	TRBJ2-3	CSASAGSTDTQYF	TGCAGTGCGTCAGCGGGGAGCACAGATACGCAGTATTTT
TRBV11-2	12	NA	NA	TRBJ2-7	CAGSPAGSEQYF	TGTGCCGGCAGCCCGGCCGGGAGCGAGCAGTACTTC
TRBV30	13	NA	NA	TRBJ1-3	CAWTRSSGNTIYF	TGTGCCTGGACAAGATCCTCTGGAAACACCATATATTTT
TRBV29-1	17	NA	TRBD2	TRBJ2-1	CSVTISWTSGGQAEQFF	TGCAGTGTTACCATATCCTGGACTAGCGGGGGGCAGGCTGAGCAGTTCTTC
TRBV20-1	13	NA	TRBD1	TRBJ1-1	CSARKTGEGGAFF	TGCAGTGCTAGAAAGACAGGGGAAGGGGGAGCTTTCTTT
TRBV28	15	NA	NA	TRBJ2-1	CASSSPGRGYNEQFF	TGTGCCAGCAGTTCCCCGGGCAGGGGATACAATGAGCAGTTCTTC
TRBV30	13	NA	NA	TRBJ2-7	CAWSRGDSYEQYF	TGTGCCTGGAGTAGGGGGGACTCCTACGAGCAGTACTTC
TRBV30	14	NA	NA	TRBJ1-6	CAWSLGYQNSPLHF	TGTGCCTGGAGTTTAGGGTATCAGAATTCACCCCTCCACTTT